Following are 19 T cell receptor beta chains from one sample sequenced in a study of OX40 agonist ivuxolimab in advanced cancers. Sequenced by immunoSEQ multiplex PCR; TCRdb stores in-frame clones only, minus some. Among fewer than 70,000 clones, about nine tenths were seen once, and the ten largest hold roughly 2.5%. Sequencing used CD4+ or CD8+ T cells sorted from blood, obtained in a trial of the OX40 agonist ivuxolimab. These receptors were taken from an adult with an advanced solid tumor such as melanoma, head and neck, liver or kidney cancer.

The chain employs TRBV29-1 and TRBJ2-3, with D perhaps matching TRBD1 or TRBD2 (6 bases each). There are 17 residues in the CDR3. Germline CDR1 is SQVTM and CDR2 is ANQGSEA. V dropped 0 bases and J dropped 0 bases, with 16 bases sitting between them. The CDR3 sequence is CSVEDRMGAGSTDTQYF. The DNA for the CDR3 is TGCAGCGTTGAAGATCGCATGGGGGCGGGAAGCACAGATACGCAGTATTTT.

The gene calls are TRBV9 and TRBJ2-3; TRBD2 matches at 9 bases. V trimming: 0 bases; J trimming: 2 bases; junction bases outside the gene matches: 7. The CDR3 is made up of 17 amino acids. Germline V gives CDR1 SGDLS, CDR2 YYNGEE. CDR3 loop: CASSVGWSGGSTDTQYF. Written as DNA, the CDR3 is TGTGCCAGCAGCGTAGGCTGGAGCGGGGGGTCCACAGATACGCAGTATTTT.

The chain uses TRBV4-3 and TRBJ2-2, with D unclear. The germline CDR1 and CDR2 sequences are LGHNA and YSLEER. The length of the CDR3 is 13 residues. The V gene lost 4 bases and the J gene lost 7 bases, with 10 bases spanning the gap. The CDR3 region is CASSRARRGELFF. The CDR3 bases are TGCGCCAGCAGCCGGGCTAGACGCGGGGAGCTGTTTTTT.

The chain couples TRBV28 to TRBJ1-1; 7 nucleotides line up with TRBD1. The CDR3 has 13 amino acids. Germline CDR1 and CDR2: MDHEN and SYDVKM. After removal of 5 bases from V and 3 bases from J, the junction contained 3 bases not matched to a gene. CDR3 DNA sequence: TGTGCCAGCAGTACGACAGGGCACACTGAAGCTTTCTTT. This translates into CASSTTGHTEAFF.

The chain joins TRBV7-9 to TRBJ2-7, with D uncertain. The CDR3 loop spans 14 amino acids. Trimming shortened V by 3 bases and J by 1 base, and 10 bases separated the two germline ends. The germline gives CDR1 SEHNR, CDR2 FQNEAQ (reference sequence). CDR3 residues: CASSFSLGSYEQYF. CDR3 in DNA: TGTGCCAGCAGCTTCTCTTTGGGGTCCTACGAGCAGTACTTC. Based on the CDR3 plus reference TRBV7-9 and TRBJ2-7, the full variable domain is DTGVSQNPRHKITKRGQNVTFRCDPISEHNRLYWYRQTLGQGPEFLTYFQNEAQLEKSRLLSDRFSAERPKGSFSTLEIQRTEQGDSAMYLCASSFSLGSYEQYFGPGTRLTVT.

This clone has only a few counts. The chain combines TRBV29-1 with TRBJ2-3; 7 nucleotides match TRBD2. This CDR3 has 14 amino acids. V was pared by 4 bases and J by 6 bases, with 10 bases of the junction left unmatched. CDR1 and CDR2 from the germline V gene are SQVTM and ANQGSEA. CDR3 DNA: TGCAGCGTTGGGGCTAGCGGTTCGTTCGATACGCAGTATTTT. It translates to CSVGASGSFDTQYF.

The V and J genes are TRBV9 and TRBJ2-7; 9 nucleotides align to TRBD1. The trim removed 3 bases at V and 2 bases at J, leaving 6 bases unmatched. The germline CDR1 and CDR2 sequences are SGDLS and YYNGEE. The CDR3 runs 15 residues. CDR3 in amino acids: CASSEGTGIPYEQYF. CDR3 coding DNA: TGTGCCAGCAGCGAGGGGACAGGGATCCCCTACGAGCAGTACTTC.

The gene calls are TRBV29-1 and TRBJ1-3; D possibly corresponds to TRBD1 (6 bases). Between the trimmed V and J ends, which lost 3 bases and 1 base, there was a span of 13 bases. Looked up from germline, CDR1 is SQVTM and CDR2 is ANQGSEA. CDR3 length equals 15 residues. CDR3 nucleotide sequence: TGCAGCGTTGAGGGCCTTACAGGGTCTGGAAACACCATATATTTT. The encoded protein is CSVEGLTGSGNTIYF.

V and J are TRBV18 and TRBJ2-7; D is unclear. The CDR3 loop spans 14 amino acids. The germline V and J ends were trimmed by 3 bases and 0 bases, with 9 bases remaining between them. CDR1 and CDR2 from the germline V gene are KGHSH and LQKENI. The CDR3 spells CASSPSTASYEQYF. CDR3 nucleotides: TGTGCCAGCTCACCTTCGACGGCCTCCTACGAGCAGTACTTC.

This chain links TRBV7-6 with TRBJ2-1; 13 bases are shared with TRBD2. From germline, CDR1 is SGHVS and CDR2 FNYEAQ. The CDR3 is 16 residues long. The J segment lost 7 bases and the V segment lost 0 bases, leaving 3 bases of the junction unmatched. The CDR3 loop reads CASSLALGLAGNEQFF. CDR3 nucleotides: TGTGCCAGCAGCTTAGCTTTGGGACTAGCGGGGAATGAGCAGTTCTTC.

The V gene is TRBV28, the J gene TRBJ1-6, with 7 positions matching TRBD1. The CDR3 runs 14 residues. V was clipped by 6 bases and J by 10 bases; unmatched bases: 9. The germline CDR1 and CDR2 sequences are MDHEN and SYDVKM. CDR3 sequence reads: CASRFQGGWSPLHF. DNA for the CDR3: TGTGCCAGCAGGTTTCAGGGGGGTTGGTCACCCCTCCACTTT.

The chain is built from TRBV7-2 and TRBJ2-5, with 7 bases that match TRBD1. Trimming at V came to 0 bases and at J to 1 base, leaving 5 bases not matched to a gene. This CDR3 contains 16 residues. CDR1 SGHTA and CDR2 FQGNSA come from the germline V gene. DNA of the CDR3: TGTGCCAGCAGCTTAGCGAAAGGGACAGCCCAAGAGACCCAGTACTTC. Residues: CASSLAKGTAQETQYF.

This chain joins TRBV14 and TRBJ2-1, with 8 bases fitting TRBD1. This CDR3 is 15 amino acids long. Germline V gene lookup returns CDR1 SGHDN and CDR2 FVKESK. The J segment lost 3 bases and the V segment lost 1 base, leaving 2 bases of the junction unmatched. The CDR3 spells CASSQGTGNYNEQFF. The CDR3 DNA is TGTGCCAGCAGCCAAGGGACAGGGAACTACAATGAGCAGTTCTTC.

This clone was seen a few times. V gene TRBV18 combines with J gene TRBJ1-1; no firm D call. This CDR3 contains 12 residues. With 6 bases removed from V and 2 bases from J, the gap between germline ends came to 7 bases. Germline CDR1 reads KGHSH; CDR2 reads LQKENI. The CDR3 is CASSLLNTEAFF. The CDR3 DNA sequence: TGTGCCAGCTCCCTCCTTAACACTGAAGCTTTCTTT. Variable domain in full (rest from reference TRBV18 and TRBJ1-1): NAGVMQNPRHLVRRRGQEARLRCSPMKGHSHVYWYRQLPEEGLKFMVYLQKENIIDESGMPKERFSAEFPKEGPSILRIQQVVRGDSAAYFCASSLLNTEAFFGQGTRLTVV.

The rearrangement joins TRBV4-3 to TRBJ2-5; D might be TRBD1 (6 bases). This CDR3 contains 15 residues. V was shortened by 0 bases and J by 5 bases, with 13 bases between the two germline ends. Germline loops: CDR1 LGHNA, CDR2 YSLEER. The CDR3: CASSQDRGMVETQYF. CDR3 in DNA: TGCGCCAGCAGCCAAGATAGGGGGATGGTGGAGACCCAGTACTTC.

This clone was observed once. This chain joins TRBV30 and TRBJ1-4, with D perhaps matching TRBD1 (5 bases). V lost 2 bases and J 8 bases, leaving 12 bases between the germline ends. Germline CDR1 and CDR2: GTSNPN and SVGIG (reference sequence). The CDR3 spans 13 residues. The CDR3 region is CAWSSQGREKLFF. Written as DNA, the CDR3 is TGTGCCTGGAGTAGCCAGGGTAGGGAAAAACTGTTTTTT.

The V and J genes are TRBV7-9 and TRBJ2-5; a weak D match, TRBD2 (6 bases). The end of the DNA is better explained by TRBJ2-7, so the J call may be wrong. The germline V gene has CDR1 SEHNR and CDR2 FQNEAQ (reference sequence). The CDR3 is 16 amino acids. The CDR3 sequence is CASSLDLAGRSYEQYF. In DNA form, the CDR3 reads TGTGCCAGCAGCTTAGATTTGGCGGGACGCTCCTACGAGCAGTACTTC.

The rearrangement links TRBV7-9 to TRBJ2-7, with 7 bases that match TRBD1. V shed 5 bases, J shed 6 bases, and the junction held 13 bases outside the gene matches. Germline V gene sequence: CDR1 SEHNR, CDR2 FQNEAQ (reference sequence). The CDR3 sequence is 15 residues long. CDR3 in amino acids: CASSPRTGQTLEQYF. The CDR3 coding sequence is TGTGCCAGCAGCCCTCGGACAGGCCAGACCCTCGAGCAGTACTTC. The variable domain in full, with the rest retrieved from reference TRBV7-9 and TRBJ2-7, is DTGVSQNPRHKITKRGQNVTFRCDPISEHNRLYWYRQTLGQGPEFLTYFQNEAQLEKSRLLSDRFSAERPKGSFSTLEIQRTEQGDSAMYLCASSPRTGQTLEQYFGPGTRLTVT.

The CDR3 is CASSAPIRRHF. The CDR3 nucleotides are TGTGCCAGCAGTGCCCCAATTAGGAGGCATTTT. The gene calls are TRBV6-5 and TRBJ1-5; unclear D gene. This CDR3 is 11 amino acids long. Looked up from germline, CDR1 is MNHEY and CDR2 is SVGAGI. Trimming took 5 bases from V and 15 from J, leaving 14 bases between them.